This TCR beta chain was profiled in a study of blood T cell repertoires in COVID-19. In the study overall: Spain, Italy and the United States supplied samples that represented acute and convalescent COVID-19. From T cells, B-cell-depleted T cells, or PBMCs came the material, which was cDNA or gDNA.

Germline V gives CDR1 LGHDT, CDR2 YNNKEL (reference sequence). V was clipped by 3 bases and J by 6 bases, with 21 bases between them. This CDR3 comprises 16 residues. As processed by the authors: Estimation of nucleated cell counts relied on the amplification of reference gene primers. Profiling relied on immunoSEQ multiplex PCR, and the TCRdb table lists in-frame clones only, not all of them. Clone size and V and J calls were adopted from that table, with D and trimming inferred from the DNA. The sample shows around 44,000 clones, about nine tenths of them seen only once. This TCR was sampled from a human donor in a cohort sampled during active COVID-19. This sequence joins TRBV3-1 (or the pseudogene TRBV3-2) and TRBJ2-7, with TRBD1 as a possible D gene (6 bases). Material: peripheral blood. The CDR3 spells CASSHEAPRGPREQYF. CDR3 DNA: TGTGCCAGCAGCCATGAAGCTCCCAGGGGACCTCGCGAGCAGTACTTC.